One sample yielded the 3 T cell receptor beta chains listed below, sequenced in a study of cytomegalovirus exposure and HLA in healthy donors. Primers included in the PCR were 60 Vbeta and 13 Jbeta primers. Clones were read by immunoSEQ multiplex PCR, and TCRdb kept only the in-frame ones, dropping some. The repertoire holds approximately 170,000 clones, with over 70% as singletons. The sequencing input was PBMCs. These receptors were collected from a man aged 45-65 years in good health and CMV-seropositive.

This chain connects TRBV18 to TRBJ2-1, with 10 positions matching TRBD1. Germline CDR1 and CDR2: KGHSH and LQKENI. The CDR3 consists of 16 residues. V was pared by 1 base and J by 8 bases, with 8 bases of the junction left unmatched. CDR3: CASSPRITGTGDEQFF. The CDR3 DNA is TGTGCCAGCTCACCACGAATCACCGGGACAGGGGATGAGCAGTTCTTC.

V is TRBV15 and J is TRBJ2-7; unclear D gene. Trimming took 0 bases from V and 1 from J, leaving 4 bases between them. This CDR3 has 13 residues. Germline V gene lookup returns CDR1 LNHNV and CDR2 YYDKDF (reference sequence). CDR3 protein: CATSRDRSYEQYF. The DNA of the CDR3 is TGTGCCACCAGCAGAGACAGGTCCTACGAGCAGTACTTC.

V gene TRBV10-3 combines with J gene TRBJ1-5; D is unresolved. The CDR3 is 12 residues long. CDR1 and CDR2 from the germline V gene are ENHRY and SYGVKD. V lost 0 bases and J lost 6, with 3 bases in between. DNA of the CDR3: TGTGCCATCAGTGAGTCCCTTCAGCCCCAGCATTTT. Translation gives CAISESLQPQHF.